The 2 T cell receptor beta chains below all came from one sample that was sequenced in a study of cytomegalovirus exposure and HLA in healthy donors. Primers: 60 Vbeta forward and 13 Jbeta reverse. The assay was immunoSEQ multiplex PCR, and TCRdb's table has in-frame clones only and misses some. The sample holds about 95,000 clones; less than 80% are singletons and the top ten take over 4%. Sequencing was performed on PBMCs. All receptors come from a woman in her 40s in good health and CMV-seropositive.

The CDR3 DNA follows: TGTGCCAGCTCCCGAACAGGGTACCAGCCCCAGCATTTT. This translates into CASSRTGYQPQHF. This rearrangement joins TRBV18 to TRBJ1-5; a possible D gene is TRBD1 (6 bases). The ends were cut back, 6 bases at V and 7 bases at J, with 13 bases in the middle. The germline V gene encodes CDR1 KGHSH and CDR2 LQKENI. The CDR3 loop spans 13 amino acids. Supplemented by reference TRBV18 and TRBJ1-5, the full variable domain reads NAGVMQNPRHLVRRRGQEARLRCSPMKGHSHVYWYRQLPEEGLKFMVYLQKENIIDESGMPKERFSAEFPKEGPSILRIQQVVRGDSAAYFCASSRTGYQPQHFGDGTRLSIL.

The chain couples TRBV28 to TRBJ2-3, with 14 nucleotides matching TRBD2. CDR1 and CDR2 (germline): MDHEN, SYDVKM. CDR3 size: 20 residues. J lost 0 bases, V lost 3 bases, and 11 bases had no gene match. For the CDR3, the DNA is TGTGCCAGCAGTTTGGAGGCCGGGACTAGCGGGAGTCTTAGCACAGATACGCAGTATTTT. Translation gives CASSLEAGTSGSLSTDTQYF.